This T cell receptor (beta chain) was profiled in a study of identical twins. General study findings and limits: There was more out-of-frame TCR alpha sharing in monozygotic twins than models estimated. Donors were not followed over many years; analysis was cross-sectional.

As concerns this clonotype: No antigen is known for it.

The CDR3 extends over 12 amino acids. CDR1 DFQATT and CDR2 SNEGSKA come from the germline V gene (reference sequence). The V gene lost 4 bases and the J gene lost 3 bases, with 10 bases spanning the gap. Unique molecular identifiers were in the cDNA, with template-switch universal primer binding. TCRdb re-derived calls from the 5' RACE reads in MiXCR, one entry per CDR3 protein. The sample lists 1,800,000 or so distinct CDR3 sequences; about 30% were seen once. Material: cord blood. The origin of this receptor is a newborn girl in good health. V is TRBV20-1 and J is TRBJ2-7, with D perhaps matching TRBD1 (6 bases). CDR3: CSAIKQGYEQYF. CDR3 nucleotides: TGCAGTGCTATAAAACAGGGCTACGAGCAGTACTTC.